Listed below are T cell receptor beta chains from one sample, sequenced in a study of T cells after yellow fever vaccination. TCRdb processed the 5' RACE reads anew with MiXCR; each CDR3 protein has one entry. This table holds about 240,000 distinct CDR3 sequences, more than 3.5% found once. The specimen comprised PBMCs, sampled 15 days after the yellow fever booster vaccination. The receptor set was obtained from a man between 18 and 35 years old who received the YFV17D yellow fever vaccine. The CDR3 runs from the conserved cysteine through the conserved F or W. Each record gives: V gene, J gene, clone size, D gene, CDR3 protein, CDR3 DNA. A D gene is named only where the DNA matches it firmly. A clone size is listed for some rows: how often the clone was seen (once, few, many), or a class if it is expanded.

TRBV4-3	TRBJ1-1	few	NA	CASSQGGRMGMNTEAFF	TGCGCCAGCAGCCAAGGGGGACGAATGGGAATGAACACTGAAGCTTTCTTT
TRBV6-5	TRBJ2-3	many	TRBD1	CASRGQGANTDTQYF	TGTGCCAGCCGGGGGCAGGGGGCGAACACAGATACGCAGTATTTT
TRBV2	TRBJ2-1	many	TRBD2	CATQGLAGDEQFF	TGTGCCACCCAAGGACTAGCGGGGGATGAGCAGTTCTTC
TRBV5-1	TRBJ2-1	many	TRBD2	CASSAGTSGYNEQFF	TGCGCCAGCAGCGCCGGGACTAGCGGTTACAATGAGCAGTTCTTC
TRBV7-2	TRBJ1-6	many	NA	CASSLSKGESYNSPLHF	TGTGCCAGCAGCCTCTCCAAGGGGGAATCCTATAATTCACCCCTCCACTTT
TRBV5-4	TRBJ2-1	many	NA	CASSFRGDEQFF	TGTGCCAGCAGTTTCAGGGGGGATGAGCAGTTCTTC
TRBV11-1	TRBJ2-4	many	NA	CASSLLPNIQYF	TGTGCCAGCAGCTTATTACCAAACATTCAGTACTTC
TRBV7-9	TRBJ2-1	many	NA	CASSPTRVNEQFF	TGTGCCAGCAGCCCCACGCGGGTCAATGAGCAGTTCTTC
TRBV6-6	TRBJ2-1	many	TRBD1	CASSYSSTGGIYNEQFF	TGTGCCAGCAGTTACTCTTCTACAGGGGGCATCTACAATGAGCAGTTCTTC
TRBV7-3	TRBJ2-3	many	NA	CASSPGSAANADTQYF	TGTGCCAGCAGCCCTGGATCGGCGGCCAACGCAGATACGCAGTATTTT
TRBV6-6	TRBJ1-5	many	NA	CASSFRGVNQPQHF	TGTGCCAGCAGCTTCAGGGGCGTCAATCAGCCCCAGCATTTT
TRBV2	TRBJ2-1	NA	NA	CASSEGPPPTYNEQFF	TGTGCCAGCAGTGAAGGTCCACCCCCCACGTACAATGAGCAGTTCTTC
TRBV12-3/TRBV12-4	TRBJ2-2	many	NA	CASSLWDTGELFF	TGTGCCAGCAGTTTATGGGACACCGGGGAGCTGTTTTTT
TRBV20-1	TRBJ2-5	many	NA	CSARNPTSYQETQYF	TGCAGTGCTAGGAACCCAACCTCGTACCAAGAGACCCAGTACTTC
TRBV12-3/TRBV12-4	TRBJ1-3	many	NA	CASSLAPGGAVSGNTIYF	TGTGCCAGCAGTTTAGCGCCTGGGGGCGCGGTTTCTGGAAACACCATATATTTT
TRBV20-1	TRBJ1-5	many	TRBD1	CSASGDRLVKYGVGQPQHF	TGCAGTGCTAGCGGGGACAGGTTAGTTAAGTATGGCGTAGGTCAGCCCCAGCATTTT
TRBV5-8	TRBJ2-1	many	NA	CASSPDGDRQFF	TGTGCCAGCAGCCCGGACGGGGATAGGCAGTTCTTC
TRBV5-6	TRBJ1-6	many	NA	CASSLQGISYNSPLHF	TGTGCCAGCAGCTTACAGGGAATATCCTATAATTCACCCCTCCACTTT
TRBV18	TRBJ2-7	many	NA	CASSPRGTSHSSYEQYF	TGTGCCAGCTCACCACGGGGGACTTCCCATTCCTCCTACGAGCAGTACTTC
TRBV5-1	TRBJ2-1	many	TRBD1	CASTRDRGVDEQFF	TGCGCCAGCACCAGGGACAGGGGTGTCGATGAGCAGTTCTTC
TRBV29-1	TRBJ1-1	many	NA	CSVYPDTNTEAFF	TGCAGCGTTTACCCCGACACGAACACTGAAGCTTTCTTT
TRBV5-4	TRBJ1-4	few	NA	CASSWRVGGPNEKLFF	TGTGCCAGCAGCTGGCGGGTCGGGGGTCCAAATGAAAAACTGTTTTTT
TRBV6-2/TRBV6-3	TRBJ1-1	many	NA	CASRQENTEAFF	TGTGCCAGCAGACAGGAGAACACTGAAGCTTTCTTT
TRBV11-2	TRBJ2-5	many	NA	CASSLIRGKRTQYF	TGTGCCAGCAGCTTAATAAGGGGGAAGAGAACCCAGTACTTC
TRBV3-1	TRBJ2-2	many	NA	CASSQYPGELFF	TGTGCCAGCAGCCAATATCCCGGGGAGCTGTTTTTT
TRBV6-2/TRBV6-3	TRBJ1-5	many	NA	CASSALGIQPQHF	TGTGCCAGCAGTGCCCTGGGAATTCAGCCCCAGCATTTT
TRBV3-1	TRBJ2-3	many	NA	CASSPAGHTQYF	TGTGCCAGCAGCCCCGCCGGGCATACGCAGTATTTT
TRBV29-1	TRBJ2-3	many	NA	CSVTTLGDTQYF	TGCAGCGTTACCACCCTAGGGGATACGCAGTATTTT
TRBV7-2	TRBJ2-5	many	TRBD1	CASSPDRGETQYF	TGTGCCAGCAGCCCTGACAGGGGTGAGACCCAGTACTTC
TRBV7-6	TRBJ2-7	many	NA	CASSLAEGREQYF	TGTGCCAGCAGCTTAGCGGAGGGACGCGAGCAGTACTTC
TRBV5-1	TRBJ1-3	many	TRBD1	CASSVDRGVSGNTIYF	TGCGCCAGCAGCGTTGACAGGGGGGTGTCTGGAAACACCATATATTTT
TRBV12-3/TRBV12-4	TRBJ1-5	NA	NA	CASSLRHLNQPQHF	TGTGCCAGCAGTCTCCGACACCTCAATCAGCCCCAGCATTTT
TRBV20-1	TRBJ1-6	many	NA	CSARATGTVYSPLHF	TGCAGTGCTAGAGCCACAGGGACGGTTTATTCGCCCCTCCACTTT
TRBV5-1	TRBJ1-1	many	NA	CASSWAPGNTEAFF	TGCGCCAGCAGCTGGGCGCCAGGAAACACTGAAGCTTTCTTT
TRBV7-2	TRBJ2-3	many	NA	CASSLALVGGGTDTQYF	TGTGCCAGCAGCTTAGCTCTCGTGGGCGGGGGCACAGATACGCAGTATTTT
TRBV7-2	TRBJ1-2	many	NA	CASSPQTGSYGYTF	TGTGCCAGCAGCCCCCAAACAGGGAGCTATGGCTACACCTTC
TRBV5-1	TRBJ2-3	many	TRBD2	CASSLGTSGVTDTQYF	TGCGCCAGCAGCTTGGGGACTAGCGGGGTCACAGATACGCAGTATTTT
TRBV24-1	TRBJ1-1	many	NA	CATSDRDGEAFF	TGTGCCACCAGTGACAGGGACGGTGAAGCTTTCTTT
TRBV4-1	TRBJ1-1	many	TRBD1	CASSQVLGRGTGPYLMNTEAFF	TGCGCCAGCAGCCAAGTCTTGGGTAGGGGGACAGGGCCATACCTAATGAACACTGAAGCTTTCTTT
TRBV4-1	TRBJ2-1	many	TRBD1	CASSLGGDRGSDEQFF	TGCGCCAGCAGCCTGGGGGGAGACAGGGGTTCCGATGAGCAGTTCTTC
TRBV7-2	TRBJ1-1	many	NA	CASSLAGQGLNTEAFF	TGTGCCAGCAGCTTAGCGGGGCAGGGCTTGAACACTGAAGCTTTCTTT
TRBV19	TRBJ2-2	many	NA	CASSNPGATGELFF	TGTGCCAGTAGTAACCCAGGAGCCACCGGGGAGCTGTTTTTT
TRBV7-6	TRBJ2-5	many	TRBD1	CASSSQPSTGYKETQYF	TGTGCCAGCAGCTCCCAACCCTCGACAGGGTATAAGGAGACCCAGTACTTC
TRBV10-2	TRBJ2-5	many	NA	CASSEQGETQYF	TGCGCCAGCAGTGAGCAGGGGGAGACCCAGTACTTC
TRBV4-2	TRBJ1-1	many	NA	CASSHRGLLNTEAFF	TGTGCCAGCAGCCATCGCGGACTATTGAACACTGAAGCTTTCTTT
TRBV7-2	TRBJ2-7	many	NA	CASSFSGPLEQYF	TGTGCCAGCAGCTTTTCAGGGCCATTGGAGCAGTACTTC
TRBV30	TRBJ2-3	few	TRBD2	CAWKDFSGGFYTDTQYF	TGTGCCTGGAAGGACTTTAGCGGGGGGTTCTACACAGATACGCAGTATTTT
TRBV4-3	TRBJ2-3	NA	TRBD2	CASSLGGGDTDTQYF	TGCGCCAGTTCCCTAGGCGGGGGGGACACAGATACGCAGTATTTT
TRBV4-3	TRBJ2-1	many	NA	CASSQGRPDNEQFF	TGCGCCAGCAGCCAAGGCCGACCCGACAATGAGCAGTTCTTC
TRBV5-1	TRBJ1-2	many	NA	CASSFGAATYGYTF	TGCGCCAGCAGCTTCGGGGCGGCCACCTATGGCTACACCTTC
TRBV24-1	TRBJ2-5	many	TRBD2	CATSDLRGGGPGETQYF	TGTGCCACCAGTGATTTGCGCGGCGGGGGGCCGGGAGAGACCCAGTACTTC
TRBV24-1	TRBJ2-1	many	TRBD1	CATSDTGGDALGRHYNEQFF	TGTGCCACCAGTGATACAGGGGGCGATGCCCTGGGAAGGCATTACAATGAGCAGTTCTTC
TRBV5-5	TRBJ1-4	many	NA	CASTLRGTNEKLFF	TGTGCCAGCACATTAAGGGGAACTAATGAAAAACTGTTTTTT
TRBV24-1	TRBJ1-5	few	TRBD1	CATSGYKGTGNQPQHF	TGTGCCACCAGTGGTTATAAGGGGACAGGCAATCAGCCCCAGCATTTT
TRBV10-3	TRBJ2-5	many	TRBD2	CAISESNSGVGETQYF	TGTGCCATCAGTGAGTCGAATAGCGGGGTAGGGGAGACCCAGTACTTC
TRBV20-1	TRBJ1-2	many	NA	CSARVQGNYGYTF	TGCAGTGCTAGAGTCCAGGGGAACTATGGCTACACCTTC
TRBV7-2	TRBJ1-5	many	NA	CASSPPIGLQGQPQHF	TGTGCCAGCAGCCCGCCCATAGGCCTACAGGGCCAGCCCCAGCATTTT
TRBV7-8	TRBJ1-1	NA	TRBD1	CASSLAGQGASFF	TGTGCCAGCAGCTTAGCGGGACAGGGGGCGTCTTTCTTT
TRBV20-1	TRBJ1-1	many	TRBD1	CSARRGQDSEAFF	TGCAGTGCACGTCGAGGACAGGATTCTGAAGCTTTCTTT
TRBV3-1	TRBJ2-2	NA	TRBD2	CASSQGLAGQTTGELFF	TGTGCCAGCAGCCAAGGACTAGCGGGACAAACCACCGGGGAGCTGTTTTTT